This T cell receptor (beta chain) derives from a study of CD8 T cells in ankylosing spondylitis. Regarding this clonotype: Its antigen is currently unknown.

This CDR3 has 13 amino acids. V was clipped by 5 bases and J by 7 bases, with 15 bases between them. Germline V CDR1 and CDR2: DFQATT, SNEGSKA (reference sequence). Study-wide results and limits: Earlier literature documents some of the motif variants in reactive arthritis synovial fluid and blood. Seemingly characteristic of ankylosing spondylitis blood was a TCR beta motif consisting of about 8 highly homologous variants.

The authors made TCR beta libraries by quantitative 5'-RACE with molecular barcodes. One entry per CDR3 protein, called by TCRdb with MiXCR from the 5' RACE reads. Here the sample spans almost 250,000 distinct CDR3 sequences, over 30% being singletons. The receptor's source is a male donor with ankylosing spondylitis or in good health (not recorded which). The rearrangement uses TRBV20-1 and TRBJ2-4, with a possible D match to TRBD2 (5 bases). The specimen sequenced was blood, either unsorted or a sorted T cell fraction (not recorded which). CDR3 amino acids: CSARTQPGNIQYF. CDR3 nucleotides: TGCAGTGCTCGGACTCAACCTGGCAACATTCAGTACTTC.